Each of the 26 T cell receptor beta chains below was sequenced from the same sample in a study of PD-L1 blockade in urothelial cancer. Time point here: peripheral blood 6 weeks after treatment start. Profiling relied on immunoSEQ multiplex PCR, and the TCRdb table lists in-frame clones only, not all of them. The repertoire holds more than 95,000 clones, with 85% to 90% as singletons. This sample comprised PBMCs, obtained around atezolizumab (anti-PD-L1) treatment. These receptors were collected from a man in his fifties or sixties with urothelial cancer.

The genes are TRBV7-9 and TRBJ2-7; D may be TRBD2 (6 bases). V was shortened by 5 bases and J by 7 bases, with 18 bases between the two germline ends. Germline loops: CDR1 SEHNR, CDR2 FQNEAQ (reference sequence). The CDR3 spans 14 residues. In DNA, the CDR3 is TGTGCCAGCAGCCGCGTACGGGGACTGGGGGAGCAGTACTTC. This gives the protein CASSRVRGLGEQYF.

J is TRBJ2-5 and V is TRBV7-9; D perhaps matches TRBD1 (5 bases). Germline CDR1 SEHNR, CDR2 FQNEAQ (reference sequence). V was trimmed by 3 bases and J by 5 bases, leaving 16 bases between them. The CDR3 runs 15 residues. CDR3 region: CASSLTGQTWETQYF. DNA of the CDR3: TGTGCCAGCAGCTTGACCGGACAAACGTGGGAGACCCAGTACTTC.

DNA of the CDR3: TGCGCCAGCAGCTTGGGGGGGACTAGCGCCACCGGGGAGCTGTTTTTT. Translated: CASSLGGTSATGELFF. This chain links TRBV5-1 with TRBJ2-2, with 10 bases identical to TRBD2. The V gene end was trimmed by 0 bases and the J gene end by 4 bases; junction bases not matched to a gene: 3. The CDR3 covers 16 residues. Per the germline V gene, CDR1 is SGHRS and CDR2 is YFSETQ.

This clone was seen a single time. The chain combines TRBV28 with TRBJ1-5, with D tentatively TRBD1 (5 bases). CDR1 is MDHEN, CDR2 SYDVKM, per germline. This CDR3 has 15 residues. V was shortened by 6 bases and J by 5 bases, with 17 bases between the two germline ends. The chain's CDR3 is CASSRSPVRDQPQHF. The CDR3 DNA reads TGTGCCAGCAGCCGGAGTCCAGTCAGGGATCAGCCCCAGCATTTT.

The chain has TRBV7-9 and TRBJ1-4; D is possibly TRBD1 (5 bases). The CDR3 consists of 15 residues. Germline CDR1 is SEHNR and CDR2 is FQNEAQ (reference sequence). The V gene lost 5 bases and the J gene lost 7 bases, with 17 bases spanning the gap. For the CDR3, the DNA is TGTGCCAGCAGCCAAGGAGGGGTGAGCGGTGAAAAACTGTTTTTT. Translation gives CASSQGGVSGEKLFF.

The chain uses TRBV2 and TRBJ2-7; 8 bases are shared with TRBD1. CDR1 and CDR2 from the germline V gene are SNHLY and FYNNEI. This CDR3 contains 16 residues. The V segment lost 4 bases and the J segment 0 bases; nucleotides outside the gene matches: 8. CDR3 sequence (DNA): TGTGCCAGCAGTGCCCTAGGACAGGGCGACTCCTACGAGCAGTACTTC. Amino acids: CASSALGQGDSYEQYF.

The chain has TRBV5-1 and TRBJ2-1; 10 bases map to TRBD2. V was clipped by 4 bases and J by 6 bases; unmatched bases: 10. Germline lookup yields CDR1 SGHRS and CDR2 YFSETQ. The CDR3 totals 16 residues. The CDR3 DNA is TGCGCCAGCAGCCTAGCGGGAGATGTCGGAGTCAATGAGCAGTTCTTC. Its translation is CASSLAGDVGVNEQFF.

This chain uses TRBV10-1 with TRBJ2-2; 7 bases are a match to TRBD1. CDR1 WNHNN and CDR2 SYGVQD come from the germline V gene (reference sequence). CDR3 size: 15 residues. The V and J ends lost 10 bases and 0 bases, in that order; junction bases with no gene match: 8. CDR3 nucleotide sequence: TGCGCCACCTCACAGGGGCCTGCGAACACCGGGGAGCTGTTTTTT. It is translated as CATSQGPANTGELFF.

The chain is built from TRBV20-1 and TRBJ2-5; no firm D call. The germline V and J ends were trimmed by 6 bases and 4 bases, with 9 bases remaining between them. CDR3 size: 11 residues. Germline V gene lookup returns CDR1 DFQATT and CDR2 SNEGSKA (reference sequence). CDR3 loop: CSANSGETQYF. In nucleotides, the CDR3 is TGCAGTGCAAACAGTGGAGAGACCCAGTACTTC.

The chain recombines TRBV7-3 with TRBJ1-2, with TRBD1 as a possible D gene (6 bases). Germline V gene lookup returns CDR1 SGHTA and CDR2 FQGTGA. The V gene lost 5 bases and the J gene lost 1 base, with 11 bases spanning the gap. There are 14 residues in the CDR3. The CDR3 DNA is TGTGCCAGCAGCCCGGGACATGATAACTATGGCTACACCTTC. Its protein is CASSPGHDNYGYTF.

The rearrangement links TRBV6-1 to TRBJ2-7; D may be TRBD1 (6 bases). Per germline, CDR1 MNHNS and CDR2 SASEGT. This CDR3 contains 14 residues. The V end was cut by 1 base, the J end by 3 bases, with 10 bases between. Here the CDR3 reads CASSEGQGIYEQYF. The CDR3 nucleotides read TGTGCCAGCAGTGAAGGGCAGGGGATCTACGAGCAGTACTTC.

As for this clone: The same CDR3 is also encoded by other DNA sequences in this sample. J is TRBJ1-5 and V is TRBV11-2; D is possibly TRBD1 (5 bases). Trimming stripped 1 base from V and 5 bases from J, with 6 bases between. There are 13 residues in the CDR3. Germline values: CDR1 SGHAT, CDR2 FQNNGV. In DNA, the CDR3 is TGTGCCAGCAGCTTAGGACAGTATCAGCCCCAGCATTTT. Its translation: CASSLGQYQPQHF.

The chain links TRBV19 to TRBJ1-1; no definite D call. V lost 3 bases to trimming and J lost 2 bases, with 4 bases between them. This CDR3 is 12 amino acids long. Germline V gene sequence: CDR1 LNHDA, CDR2 SQIVND (reference sequence). CDR3 residues: CASSMANTEAFF. CDR3 bases: TGTGCCAGTAGTATGGCCAACACTGAAGCTTTCTTT.

The V gene is TRBV19, the J gene TRBJ2-1; D remains unclear. The germline V gene encodes CDR1 LNHDA and CDR2 SQIVND (reference sequence). Trimming removed 6 bases at V and 4 bases at J, with 10 bases between. This CDR3 spans 13 amino acids. CDR3 protein: CASSPPQYNEQFF. As DNA, the CDR3 is TGTGCCAGTAGCCCCCCCCAGTACAATGAGCAGTTCTTC.

This chain joins TRBV5-1 and TRBJ2-1; 10 nucleotides align to TRBD1. The length of the CDR3 is 15 residues. Germline V gives CDR1 SGHRS, CDR2 YFSETQ. Trimming removed 0 bases from V and 7 bases from J; junction bases left unmatched: 4. The CDR3 DNA is TGCGCCAGCAGCTTGGTCGGACAGGGGGGTAATGAGCAGTTCTTC. It translates to CASSLVGQGGNEQFF.

V and J are TRBV7-2 and TRBJ2-3; TRBD2 matches at 10 bases. This CDR3 spans 18 amino acids. The V gene end was trimmed by 1 base and the J gene end by 5 bases; junction bases not matched to a gene: 12. The germline V gene encodes CDR1 SGHTA and CDR2 FQGNSA. CDR3 loop: CASSLGWLAGAFQDTQYF. DNA for the CDR3: TGTGCCAGCAGCTTAGGGTGGCTAGCGGGAGCATTTCAAGATACGCAGTATTTT.

This chain joins TRBV9 and TRBJ1-1; D call uncertain. V lost 0 bases and J lost 1, with 4 bases in between. The length of the CDR3 is 13 residues. Germline CDR1 and CDR2: SGDLS and YYNGEE. The CDR3 coding sequence is TGTGCCAGCAGCGTAGCACAGAACACTGAAGCTTTCTTT. It codes for CASSVAQNTEAFF.

V and J are TRBV7-3 and TRBJ2-5, with D possibly matching TRBD2 (5 bases). Looked up from germline, CDR1 is SGHTA and CDR2 is FQGTGA. The CDR3 has 17 residues. V was clipped by 5 bases and J by 2 bases, with 21 bases between them. The CDR3: CASSPQVRADVQETQYF. The CDR3 nucleotides read TGTGCCAGCAGCCCCCAGGTGCGAGCGGACGTACAAGAGACCCAGTACTTC. The whole variable domain, filled in from reference TRBV7-3 and TRBJ2-5, reads GAGVSQTPSNKVTEKGKYVELRCDPISGHTALYWYRQSLGQGPEFLIYFQGTGAADDSGLPNDRFFAVRPEGSVSTLKIQRTERGDSAVYLCASSPQVRADVQETQYFGPGTRLLVL.

J is TRBJ2-3 and V is TRBV7-3; no firm D call. Trimming stripped 0 bases from V and 6 bases from J, with 7 bases between. The CDR3 has 13 residues. Looked up from germline, CDR1 is SGHTA and CDR2 is FQGTGA. The CDR3: CASSLTSPDTQYF. For the CDR3, the DNA is TGTGCCAGCAGCTTAACGTCCCCGGATACGCAGTATTTT.

The chain couples TRBV5-4 to TRBJ2-7, with 9 positions matching TRBD2. Germline lookup yields CDR1 SGHNT and CDR2 YYREEE (reference sequence). V lost 2 bases and J lost 5; bases outside the gene matches: 8. This CDR3 is 15 amino acids long. The CDR3 region has the DNA TGTGCCAGCAGCTTAGGTAGCGGGAGCTTGAACGAGCAGTACTTC. Its translation: CASSLGSGSLNEQYF.

The chain has TRBV19 and TRBJ2-5; TRBD1 agrees at 11 bases. In germline, CDR1 is LNHDA, CDR2 SQIVND (reference sequence). J lost 1 base, V lost 8 bases, and 6 bases had no gene match. The CDR3 is 15 residues long. CDR3 residues: CASGGQGEGQETQYF. The CDR3 coding sequence is TGTGCCAGTGGGGGACAGGGGGAGGGCCAAGAGACCCAGTACTTC.

The chain joins TRBV2 to TRBJ2-3; no clear D. The CDR3 has 14 amino acids. Trimming took off 3 bases at V and 6 bases at J, with 13 bases between the two ends. Germline-derived CDR1 and CDR2 are SNHLY and FYNNEI. The CDR3: CASSDGRIRDTQYF. The CDR3 DNA reads as TGTGCCAGCAGTGACGGCAGGATAAGGGATACGCAGTATTTT. The variable domain in full, with the rest retrieved from reference TRBV2 and TRBJ2-3, is EPEVTQTPSHQVTQMGQEVILRCVPISNHLYFYWYRQILGQKVEFLVSFYNNEISEKSEIFDDQFSVERPDGSNFTLKIRSTKLEDSAMYFCASSDGRIRDTQYFGPGTRLTVL.

This sequence joins TRBV30 and TRBJ2-7, with a weak D call TRBD1 (6 bases). V lost 3 bases, J lost 8 bases, and 11 bases lay in between. The CDR3 extends over 11 amino acids. Germline V gene lookup returns CDR1 GTSNPN and CDR2 SVGIG (reference sequence). CDR3 coding DNA: TGTGCCTGGAGGGTGGGGGCACAGCAGTACTTC. Translated: CAWRVGAQQYF.

The V gene is TRBV19, the J gene TRBJ1-6, with 7 bases fitting TRBD1. Trimming took 5 bases from V and 7 from J; bases not matched to a gene: 11. There are 16 residues in the CDR3. Germline values: CDR1 LNHDA, CDR2 SQIVND (reference sequence). Here the CDR3 reads CASSLRQGLRNSPLHF. The CDR3 nucleotides read TGTGCCAGTAGTCTCCGACAGGGTTTAAGGAATTCACCCCTCCACTTT.

The genes are TRBV7-3 and TRBJ2-2; 7 bases agree with TRBD1. The length of the CDR3 is 13 residues. V gave up 4 bases and J gave up 6 bases; unmatched junction bases: 2. The V gene's germline CDR1 is SGHTA and CDR2 FQGTGA. CDR3 sequence: CASSSGQAGELFF. The DNA of the CDR3 is TGTGCCAGCAGCTCAGGACAGGCCGGGGAGCTGTTTTTT.

V usage is TRBV28 and J usage is TRBJ2-2; D may be TRBD2 (6 bases). With 8 bases removed from V and 6 bases from J, the gap between germline ends came to 19 bases. Germline lookup yields CDR1 MDHEN and CDR2 SYDVKM. This CDR3 is built from 15 residues. The CDR3 protein is CASARDSLYAGELFF. CDR3 nucleotide sequence: TGTGCCAGCGCCCGGGACTCCCTCTATGCCGGGGAGCTGTTTTTT. The whole variable domain, filled in from reference TRBV28 and TRBJ2-2, reads DVKVTQSSRYLVKRTGEKVFLECVQDMDHENMFWYRQDPGLGLRLIYFSYDVKMKEKGDIPEGYSVSREKKERFSLILESASTNQTSMYLCASARDSLYAGELFFGEGSRLTVL.